What follows are 2 T cell receptor beta chains derived from one specimen sequenced in a study of blood T cells in healthy people across ages. Next came a second PCR, run for about 7 to 12 cycles, which used a sample-barcoded 5' primer along with a J-beta primer mix. TCRdb reprocessed the 5' RACE reads via MiXCR and lists one record per CDR3 protein. The sample has roughly 1.5 million distinct CDR3 sequences, roughly two fifths seen once. Material for sequencing was blood. These receptors all stem from a young woman in good health.

The chain recombines TRBV5-1 with TRBJ2-5, with D possibly matching TRBD2 (6 bases). This CDR3 is built from 15 residues. Trimming removed 0 bases from V and 3 bases from J, with 12 bases in between. Germline values: CDR1 SGHRS, CDR2 YFSETQ. CDR3 DNA: TGCGCCAGCAGCTTGGGCGGGACTGGGAAAGAGACCCAGTACTTC. As protein: CASSLGGTGKETQYF.

This clonotype occurred many times. The J gene is TRBJ2-7, the V gene TRBV6-6; D perhaps matches TRBD1 (6 bases). The CDR3 is 13 residues long. Germline loops: CDR1 MNHNY, CDR2 SVGAGI (reference sequence). Trimming took off 6 bases at V and 7 bases at J, with 16 bases between the two ends. CDR3 nucleotides: TGTGCCAGCAGGGGACGGACAGTCTTGGAGCAGTACTTC. Translation gives CASRGRTVLEQYF.